A few counts support the clone carrying this T cell receptor beta chain. This entry is derived from a study of T cells in Graves' hyperthyroidism and ophthalmopathy. Amplification targeted TCR beta CDR3 regions from RNA transcripts. Initially, a first-round RT-PCR of the TCR CDR3 employed the HTBI primer set. Using its own MiXCR run on the multiplex PCR reads, TCRdb lists one record per CDR3 protein. The sample holds approximately 520,000 distinct CDR3 sequences, roughly 25% seen once. Among ophthalmopathy patients, the Clinical Activity Score reached at least 3, the NOSPECS grade reached at least 4, and duration remained under 3 months. Each diagnosis drew on symptoms, thyroxine, TRAb, thyroid ultrasound and orbital computed tomography findings. Input material: blood. The source is a woman aged 25 to 39 with Graves' ophthalmopathy.

The CDR3 here is CASSATGGLFEAFF. CDR3 DNA sequence: TGTGCCAGTAGTGCAACAGGGGGGCTCTTTGAAGCTTTCTTT. The chain recombines TRBV19 with TRBJ1-1, with 8 bases fitting TRBD1. The germline CDR1 and CDR2 sequences are LNHDA and SQIVND (reference sequence). This CDR3 contains 14 residues. Trimming removed 5 bases from V and 7 bases from J; junction bases left unmatched: 9.